Below, 8 T cell receptor beta chains from the same sample are listed, as sequenced in a study of cytomegalovirus exposure and HLA in healthy donors. The PCR had 60 Vbeta and 13 Jbeta primers. Sequencing used immunoSEQ multiplex PCR; TCRdb keeps in-frame clones, though not all of them. This repertoire shows 90,000 to 100,000 clones, 65% to 85% found once; its top ten account for 3.8%. Sequencing input: PBMCs. These receptors were collected from a man in his fifties in good health and CMV-seronegative.

The CDR3 spells CASSTTGFGYNEQFF. DNA of the CDR3: TGTGCCAGCAGTACCACAGGATTTGGCTACAATGAGCAGTTCTTC. The gene calls are TRBV6-5 and TRBJ2-1, with D tentatively TRBD1 (5 bases). V lost 5 bases, J lost 3 bases, and 14 bases lay in between. Germline CDR1 is MNHEY and CDR2 is SVGAGI. The CDR3 covers 15 residues.

This sequence joins TRBV9 and TRBJ2-7; perhaps TRBD1 as D (5 bases). V lost 4 bases and J 7 bases, leaving 21 bases between the germline ends. Per germline, CDR1 SGDLS and CDR2 YYNGEE. The CDR3 covers 15 residues. This CDR3 is CASSPTTVTGPEQYF. The CDR3 nucleotides read TGTGCCAGCAGCCCAACGACAGTGACCGGTCCAGAGCAGTACTTC.

CDR3 protein: CASSLALIRANEQFF. The CDR3 nucleotides are TGTGCCAGCAGTCTCGCCTTAATCAGGGCCAATGAGCAGTTCTTC. This chain uses TRBV28 with TRBJ2-1, with D possibly matching TRBD1 (5 bases). The germline gives CDR1 MDHEN, CDR2 SYDVKM. The CDR3 is 15 amino acids. With 5 bases removed from V and 6 bases from J, the gap between germline ends came to 17 bases.

V gene TRBV11-3 combines with J gene TRBJ2-2, with D tentatively TRBD1 (6 bases). Germline V gene lookup returns CDR1 SGHNT and CDR2 YENEEA. This CDR3 has 17 amino acids. The ends were cut back, 0 bases at V and 7 bases at J, with 18 bases in the middle. The CDR3 DNA reads TGTGCCAGCAGCTTAGACGCCCTCAGGGGTTCCTACGGGGAGCTGTTTTTT. Protein: CASSLDALRGSYGELFF.

The J gene is TRBJ2-3, the V gene TRBV2; TRBD2 aligns across 10 bases. This CDR3 comprises 16 residues. J gave up 4 bases and V 7 bases, and 11 bases lay outside the gene matches. Looked up from germline, CDR1 is SNHLY and CDR2 is FYNNEI. The CDR3 sequence: CASTSERLAGADTQYF. The CDR3 DNA sequence: TGTGCCAGCACCTCTGAGCGGCTAGCGGGAGCAGATACGCAGTATTTT. Drawing the rest from reference TRBV2 and TRBJ2-3, the complete variable domain is EPEVTQTPSHQVTQMGQEVILRCVPISNHLYFYWYRQILGQKVEFLVSFYNNEISEKSEIFDDQFSVERPDGSNFTLKIRSTKLEDSAMYFCASTSERLAGADTQYFGPGTRLTVL.

The J gene is TRBJ2-7, the V gene TRBV4-2, with TRBD2 as a possible D gene (6 bases). Germline CDR1 reads LGHNA; CDR2 reads YNFKEQ. Trimming shortened V by 2 bases and J by 6 bases, and 11 bases separated the two germline ends. The length of the CDR3 is 13 residues. CDR3 sequence reads: CASSQLTSSEQYF. Here the CDR3 DNA reads TGTGCCAGCAGCCAACTAACTAGCAGCGAGCAGTACTTC.

This chain's CDR3 is CASSLDGRTDTQYF. CDR3 DNA: TGCGCCAGCAGCTTGGATGGGAGAACAGATACGCAGTATTTT. The chain employs TRBV5-1 and TRBJ2-3; TRBD2 is a possible D gene (5 bases). The CDR3 is made up of 14 amino acids. Germline loops: CDR1 SGHRS, CDR2 YFSETQ. Trimming cost V 0 bases and J 3 bases, with 8 bases left between them.

About this clone: The sample has other DNA sequences that encode this CDR3 too. This sequence joins TRBV7-2 and TRBJ2-7; no clear D. Deletions cut 5 bases from V and 2 bases from J, with 10 bases between. From germline, CDR1 is SGHTA and CDR2 FQGNSA. This CDR3 contains 13 residues. CDR3 sequence reads: CASSRDKTYEQYF. The CDR3 DNA reads as TGTGCCAGCAGCAGAGACAAGACCTACGAGCAGTACTTC.